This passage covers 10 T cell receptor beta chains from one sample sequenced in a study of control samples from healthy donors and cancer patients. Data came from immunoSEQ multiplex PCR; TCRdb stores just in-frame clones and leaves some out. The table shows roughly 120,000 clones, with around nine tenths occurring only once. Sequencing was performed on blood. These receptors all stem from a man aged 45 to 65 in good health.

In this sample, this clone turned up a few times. The CDR3 DNA reads as TGTGCCAGCAGACCGACTAGCGGGGGGGCTTACGAGCAGTACTTC. It codes for CASRPTSGGAYEQYF. The chain couples TRBV2 to TRBJ2-7; 14 bases are shared with TRBD2. Germline V CDR1 and CDR2: SNHLY, FYNNEI. This CDR3 has 15 amino acids. V lost 6 bases and J lost 4; bases outside the gene matches: 5.

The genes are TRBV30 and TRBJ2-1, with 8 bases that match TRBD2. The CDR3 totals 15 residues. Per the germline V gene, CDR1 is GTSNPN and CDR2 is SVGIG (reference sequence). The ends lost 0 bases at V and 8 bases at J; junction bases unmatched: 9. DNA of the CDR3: TGTGCCTGGAGTGTAACGGCTAGCGGGTTCGATGAGCAGTTCTTC. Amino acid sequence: CAWSVTASGFDEQFF. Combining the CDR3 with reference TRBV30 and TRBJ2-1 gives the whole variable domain SQTIHQWPATLVQPVGSPLSLECTVEGTSNPNLYWYRQAAGRGLQLLFYSVGIGQISSEVPQNLSASRPQDRQFILSSKKLLLSDSGFYLCAWSVTASGFDEQFFGPGTRLTVL.

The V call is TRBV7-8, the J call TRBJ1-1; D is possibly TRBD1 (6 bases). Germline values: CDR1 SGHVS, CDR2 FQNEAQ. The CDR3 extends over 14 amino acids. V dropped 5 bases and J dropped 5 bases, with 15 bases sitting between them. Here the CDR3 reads CASSIDRWRTEAFF. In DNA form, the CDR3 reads TGTGCCAGCAGCATCGACAGGTGGAGGACTGAAGCTTTCTTT.

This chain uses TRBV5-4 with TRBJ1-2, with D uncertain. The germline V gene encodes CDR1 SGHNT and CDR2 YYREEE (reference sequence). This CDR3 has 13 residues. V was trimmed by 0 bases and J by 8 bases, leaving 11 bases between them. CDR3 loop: CASSLGQVRGYTF. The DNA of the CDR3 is TGTGCCAGCAGCTTGGGGCAGGTCCGGGGCTACACCTTC. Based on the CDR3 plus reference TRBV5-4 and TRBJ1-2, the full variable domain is ETGVTQSPTHLIKTRGQQVTLRCSSQSGHNTVSWYQQALGQGPQFIFQYYREEENGRGNFPPRFSGLQFPNYSSELNVNALELDDSALYLCASSLGQVRGYTFGSGTRLTVV.

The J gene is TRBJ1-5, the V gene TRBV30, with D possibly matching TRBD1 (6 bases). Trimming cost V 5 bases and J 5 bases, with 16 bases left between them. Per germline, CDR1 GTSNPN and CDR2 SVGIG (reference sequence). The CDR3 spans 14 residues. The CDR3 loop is CAWGTGQEDQPQHF. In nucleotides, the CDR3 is TGTGCCTGGGGTACAGGGCAAGAGGATCAGCCCCAGCATTTT.

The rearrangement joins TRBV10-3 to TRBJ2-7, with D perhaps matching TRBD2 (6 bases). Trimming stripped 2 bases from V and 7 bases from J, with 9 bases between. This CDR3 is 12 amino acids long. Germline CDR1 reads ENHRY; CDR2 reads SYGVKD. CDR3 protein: CAISEPAGEQYF. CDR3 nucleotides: TGTGCCATCAGTGAGCCCGCGGGGGAGCAGTACTTC.

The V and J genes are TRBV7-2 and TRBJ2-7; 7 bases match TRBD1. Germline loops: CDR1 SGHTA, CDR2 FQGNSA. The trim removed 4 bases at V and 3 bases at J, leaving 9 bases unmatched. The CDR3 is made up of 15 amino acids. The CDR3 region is CASSSPDRVDYEQYF. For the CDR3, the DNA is TGTGCCAGCAGCTCCCCAGACAGGGTAGACTACGAGCAGTACTTC.

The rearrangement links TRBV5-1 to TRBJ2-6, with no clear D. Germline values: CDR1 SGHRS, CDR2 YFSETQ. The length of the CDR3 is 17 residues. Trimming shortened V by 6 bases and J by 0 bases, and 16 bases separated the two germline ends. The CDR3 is CASKKAVPNSGANVLTF. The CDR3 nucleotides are TGCGCCAGCAAGAAGGCAGTGCCGAACTCTGGGGCCAACGTCCTGACTTTC. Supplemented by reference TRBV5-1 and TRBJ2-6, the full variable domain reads KAGVTQTPRYLIKTRGQQVTLSCSPISGHRSVSWYQQTPGQGLQFLFEYFSETQRNKGNFPGRFSGRQFSNSRSEMNVSTLELGDSALYLCASKKAVPNSGANVLTFGAGSRLTVL.

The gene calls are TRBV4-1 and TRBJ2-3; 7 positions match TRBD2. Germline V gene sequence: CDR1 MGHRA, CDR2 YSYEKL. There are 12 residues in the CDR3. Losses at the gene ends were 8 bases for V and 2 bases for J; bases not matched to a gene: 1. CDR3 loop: CASRGDTDTQYF. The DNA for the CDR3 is TGCGCCAGCCGGGGGGACACAGATACGCAGTATTTT.

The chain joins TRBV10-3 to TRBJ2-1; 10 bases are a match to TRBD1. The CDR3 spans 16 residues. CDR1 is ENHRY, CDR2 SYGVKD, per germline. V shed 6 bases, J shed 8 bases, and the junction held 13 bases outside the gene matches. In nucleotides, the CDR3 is TGTGCCATCAGGACATCTACCGGGACAGGGGATTATGAGCAGTTCTTC. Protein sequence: CAIRTSTGTGDYEQFF.